The present T cell receptor (beta chain) was sequenced within a study of identical twins. Study observations and caveats: Invariant populations such as MAIT and iNKT cells could partly muddle zero-insertion analyses. Memory repertoires lacked the insertion deficit that abundant cord blood beta clonotypes showed.

Trimming took 0 bases from V and 9 from J; bases not matched to a gene: 7. The CDR3 is 15 residues long. In germline, CDR1 is SGDLS, CDR2 YYNGEE. Healthy Caucasian donors formed the entire cohort. This clonotype was seen at least ten times. The target antigen is unknown. TCRdb reprocessed the 5' RACE reads with MiXCR, giving one entry per CDR3 protein. The sample comprises 200,000 to 250,000 distinct CDR3 sequences, about 7.3% of which are singletons, and 3% to 4.5% rests with the top ten. Separately, the same data were catalogued under a study of yellow fever vaccine responses in identical twins.

The receptor comes from a young woman in good health. The specimen was memory (CD45RO+) T cells sorted from blood. V is TRBV9 and J is TRBJ2-1; 9 positions match TRBD2. CDR3 amino acids: CASSVVELAGGEQFF. In nucleotides, the CDR3 is TGTGCCAGCAGCGTAGTTGAACTAGCGGGTGGTGAGCAGTTCTTC.